This TCR beta chain was profiled in a study of blood T cell repertoires in COVID-19. In the study overall: COVID-19 samples, acute and convalescent, were from the United States, Italy and Spain.

Original methodology: Amplifying reference gene primers gave estimates of nucleated cell counts. Using immunoSEQ multiplex PCR, the repertoire was profiled, and TCRdb retains in-frame clones only, with some absent. V, J and clone size are taken as reported in that table, and D and trimming were inferred from the DNA itself. The sample contains approximately 170,000 clones, 81% of which appear only once. The germline V and J ends were trimmed by 3 bases and 1 base, with 19 bases remaining between them. The CDR3 runs 18 residues. Germline CDR1 reads KGHSH; CDR2 reads LQKENI. The sample comprised peripheral blood. The chain links TRBV18 to TRBJ1-3; a weak D match, TRBD1 (6 bases). The receptor's source is a human donor in a cohort sampled during active COVID-19. The CDR3 region is CASSPSFSRGSSGNTIYF. Here the CDR3 DNA reads TGTGCCAGCTCACCCTCATTCTCCAGGGGCTCGTCTGGAAACACCATATATTTT.